A selection of T cell receptor beta chains follows, all from one sample in a study of blood T cell repertoires in COVID-19. The assay was immunoSEQ multiplex PCR, and TCRdb's table has in-frame clones only and misses some. The sample has roughly 300,000 clones; about 86% are singletons. Sample: peripheral blood. These receptor sequences come from a woman in her 50s with acute or convalescent COVID-19. The CDR3 runs from the conserved cysteine through the conserved F or W. A D gene is named only where the DNA matches it firmly. Not every row has a clone size; where given, it reads once, few, many or a size class.

>TRBJ2-3|-|TRBD1|TRBV7-9
TGTGCCAGCAGCTTACCGGGACAGGGGATAGGGGATACGCAGTATTTT
CASSLPGQGIGDTQYF
>TRBJ2-7|-|TRBD2|TRBV5-1
TGCGCCAGCAGCTTAGCGGGAGGGCCGAGCGAGCAGTACTTC
CASSLAGGPSEQYF
>TRBJ1-2|-|TRBD1|TRBV7-2
TGTGCCAGCAGCATAGACAGGGTCGGAGGCTATGGCTACACCTTC
CASSIDRVGGYGYTF
>TRBJ2-2|-|TRBD1|TRBV18
TGTGCCAGCTCACCAGAGACAGGGTCGACCACCGGGGAGCTGTTTTTT
CASSPETGSTTGELFF
>TRBJ2-5|-|TRBD2|TRBV5-8
TGTGCCAGCAGTACTAGCGGGGGGGCCAGAGAGACCCAGTACTTC
CASSTSGGARETQYF
>TRBJ1-5|-|-|TRBV25-1
TGTGCCGGGCAGGGTAGCAATCAGCCCCAGCATTTT
CAGQGSNQPQHF
>TRBJ2-7|once|TRBD2|TRBV18
TGTGCCAGCTCACCAGGGGCCGGGACTAGCGGCTACGAGCAGTACTTC
CASSPGAGTSGYEQYF
>TRBJ2-3|-|-|TRBV7-2
TGTGCCCTGCGCCTTAGCACAGATACGCAGTATTTT
CALRLSTDTQYF
>TRBJ2-2|-|-|TRBV29-1
TGCAGCGCCTTCGGCGGGGCCGCCGGGGAGCTGTTTTTT
CSAFGGAAGELFF
>TRBJ1-1|-|-|TRBV4-1
TGCGCCAGCAGCCCTTCAATGATAGACAGTAACACTGAAGCTTTCTTT
CASSPSMIDSNTEAFF
>TRBJ1-4|-|-|TRBV4-3
TGCGCCAGCAGCCAAGTTTGGGGGGACGGGGAAAAACTGTTTTTT
CASSQVWGDGEKLFF
>TRBJ2-1|-|TRBD2|TRBV9
TGTGCCAGCAGCGTAGGAGCGGGAGGTTACAATGAGCAGTTCTTC
CASSVGAGGYNEQFF
>TRBJ1-2|-|TRBD1|TRBV14
TGTGCCAGCAGCCGGGGACAGGGGGTAGTTGGCTACACCTTC
CASSRGQGVVGYTF
>TRBJ1-1|-|-|TRBV5-1
TGCGCCAGCAGCCCAGGACCGGGAATGAACACTGAAGCTTTCTTT
CASSPGPGMNTEAFF
>TRBJ2-7|-|TRBD2|TRBV6-2/TRBV6-3
TGTGCCAGCAGCCCCGGACTAGCGGGAGCTCTGGAGCAGTACTTC
CASSPGLAGALEQYF
>TRBJ2-1|-|-|TRBV24-1
TGTGCCACCAGTAGGGGCCCCTGGAATGAGCAGTTCTTC
CATSRGPWNEQFF
>TRBJ2-1|-|-|TRBV6-1
TGTGCCAGCAGTGAACTTCGGGGTGGCGAGCAGTTCTTC
CASSELRGGEQFF
>TRBJ1-5|once|-|TRBV3-1/TRBV3-2
TGTGCCAGCAGCCAATCCGGGGGGCCAGGAAATAATCAGCCCCAGCATTTT
CASSQSGGPGNNQPQHF
>TRBJ2-1|-|TRBD1|TRBV7-2
TGTGCCAGCAGACCCGGGACAGGGGGGTACAATGAGCAGTTCTTC
CASRPGTGGYNEQFF
>TRBJ2-7|few|TRBD2|TRBV15
TGTGCCACCAGCAGAGGGGAGGGCGGGCCAATCCGCTACGAGCAGTACTTC
CATSRGEGGPIRYEQYF
>TRBJ2-7|-|TRBD2|TRBV7-2
TGTGCCAGCAGAAGAGATAGCGGGAGCGCCATCTACGAGCAGTACTTC
CASRRDSGSAIYEQYF
>TRBJ2-1|-|TRBD1|TRBV5-8
TGTGCCAGCAGCCGACAGGGTGGAAATGAGCAGTTCTTC
CASSRQGGNEQFF
>TRBJ1-5|-|-|TRBV30
TGTGCCTGGAGTGTAGCGAGGGAGCAGCCCCAGCATTTT
CAWSVAREQPQHF
>TRBJ2-2|few|-|TRBV11-3
TGTGCCAGCAGCCTCAGGGATCCCGGGGAGCTGTTTTTT
CASSLRDPGELFF
>TRBJ1-5|-|-|TRBV21-1
TGTGCCAGCAGCAAGGGACACCCTGAGGTTGGCAATCAGCCCCAGCATTTT
CASSKGHPEVGNQPQHF
>TRBJ2-1|-|TRBD2|TRBV7-2
TGTGCCAGCAGCTTAACGCGGGAGTCCTACAATGAGCAGTTCTTC
CASSLTRESYNEQFF
>TRBJ2-1|-|-|TRBV21-1
TGTGCCAGCAGCAAAGAGACAGGGTGTTACAATGAGCAGTTCTTC
CASSKETGCYNEQFF
>TRBJ1-1|-|-|TRBV3-1/TRBV3-2
TGTGCCAGCAGCCACCTGACACCGAACACTGAAGCTTTCTTT
CASSHLTPNTEAFF
>TRBJ2-1|once|-|TRBV6-5
TGTGCCAGCAGTTACGGAGCAGGGGCATTTAATGAGCAGTTCTTC
CASSYGAGAFNEQFF